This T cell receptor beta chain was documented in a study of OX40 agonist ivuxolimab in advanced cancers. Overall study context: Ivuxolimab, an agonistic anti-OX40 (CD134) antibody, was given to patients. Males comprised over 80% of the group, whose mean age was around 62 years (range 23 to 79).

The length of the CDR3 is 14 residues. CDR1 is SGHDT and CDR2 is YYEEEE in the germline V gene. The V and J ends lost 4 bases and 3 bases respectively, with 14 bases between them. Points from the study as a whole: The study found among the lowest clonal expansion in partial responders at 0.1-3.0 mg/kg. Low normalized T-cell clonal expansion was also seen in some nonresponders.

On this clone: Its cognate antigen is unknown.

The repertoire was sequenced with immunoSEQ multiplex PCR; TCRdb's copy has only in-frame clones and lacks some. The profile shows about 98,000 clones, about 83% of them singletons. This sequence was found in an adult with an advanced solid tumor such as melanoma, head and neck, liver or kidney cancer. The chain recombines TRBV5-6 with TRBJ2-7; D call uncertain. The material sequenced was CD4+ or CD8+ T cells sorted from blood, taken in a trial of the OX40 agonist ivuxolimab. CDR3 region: CASSTRTAIYEQYF. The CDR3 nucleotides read TGTGCCAGCAGCACCAGGACCGCTATCTACGAGCAGTACTTC.